Listed below are T cell receptor beta chains from one sample, sequenced in a study of blood T cell repertoires in COVID-19. Profiling relied on immunoSEQ multiplex PCR, and the TCRdb table lists in-frame clones only, not all of them. The data contain a few hundred thousand clones, approximately 87% of them singletons. Sequencing was carried out using PBMCs or T cells enriched from blood (not recorded which). The receptors come from a woman aged 45 to 65 who had recovered from COVID-19. Each CDR3 is given with its conserved first and last residue. Fields, in order: CDR3 DNA, CDR3 protein, D gene, J gene, CDR3 length, V gene, clone size. D genes are given only for firm matches. Size tells how often a clone was seen (once, few, many) or the class of an expanded clone, and some rows leave it out.

TGTGCCAGCAGCCAGGCGGGACAGAACTTACCCCTCCACTTT CASSQAGQNLPLHF TRBD1 TRBJ1-6 14 TRBV2 .
TGTGCCAGCAGCCCCAGGGGGGCGACAGGCAATCAGCCCCAGCATTTT CASSPRGATGNQPQHF TRBD1 TRBJ1-5 16 TRBV5-6 .
TGTGCCAGCAGCCGTACCTATCAAGAGACCCAGTACTTC CASSRTYQETQYF . TRBJ2-5 13 TRBV5-6 .
TGCGCCAGCAGCTCCGCTGCGGGGGGGACCTACAATGAGCAGTTCTTC CASSSAAGGTYNEQFF TRBD2 TRBJ2-1 16 TRBV5-1 .
TGTGCCAGCAGTTCCGGCGGGGACTATGGCTACACCTTC CASSSGGDYGYTF . TRBJ1-2 13 TRBV28 .
TGTGCCAGCAGCTTGTTGGCAGGGTCCTACGAGCAGTACTTC CASSLLAGSYEQYF . TRBJ2-7 14 TRBV5-5 .
TGTGCCAGCCTAGGGGGACAGGGCAACGAGCAGTACTTC CASLGGQGNEQYF TRBD1 TRBJ2-7 13 TRBV6-1 .
TGTGCCAGTAGTATCCCGCTGGGGGGTTTAAATGAAAAACTGTTTTTT CASSIPLGGLNEKLFF . TRBJ1-4 16 TRBV19 .
TGTGCCAGTAGTGACAGGGGGGCCACAGATACGCAGTATTTT CASSDRGATDTQYF TRBD1 TRBJ2-3 14 TRBV19 .
TGTGCCAGCAGCTTGGTGTCCCAGACTAATGAAAAACTGTTTTTT CASSLVSQTNEKLFF . TRBJ1-4 15 TRBV5-5 few
TGTGCCAGCAGTTTTCAGGGGGCAAGCAATCAGCCCCAGCATTTT CASSFQGASNQPQHF TRBD1 TRBJ1-5 15 TRBV27 .
TGTGCCAGCAAGCAGGGGCCTCTCATCCATGAGCAGTTCTTC CASKQGPLIHEQFF . TRBJ2-1 14 TRBV6-5 .
TGTGCCACCGTACGAGCAGGGATTGGCTATGGCTACACCTTC CATVRAGIGYGYTF . TRBJ1-2 14 TRBV19 few
TGTGCCTGGAGTGGGACAGGGAACTATGGCTACACCTTC CAWSGTGNYGYTF TRBD1 TRBJ1-2 13 TRBV30 .
TGCAGTGCTAGTGGGGCACGAACTAGCACAGATACGCAGTATTTT CSASGARTSTDTQYF . TRBJ2-3 15 TRBV20-1 .
TGCAGCGTAAAGGACAGCGGATGGAACACTGAAGCTTTCTTT CSVKDSGWNTEAFF . TRBJ1-1 14 TRBV29-1 .
TGTGCCAGTAGTATCAGTGACAGGGGATACGGGGCCAACGTCCTGACTTTC CASSISDRGYGANVLTF TRBD1 TRBJ2-6 17 TRBV19 .
TGTGCCAGCAGCCCCCTGGGGGGGAGGGGGAACACTGAAGCTTTCTTT CASSPLGGRGNTEAFF . TRBJ1-1 16 TRBV4-2 few
TGCGCCAGCAGCTTGGCCCCTGGGCCCAACAATCAGCCCCAGCATTTT CASSLAPGPNNQPQHF . TRBJ1-5 16 TRBV5-1 .
TGTGCCAGCAGGAGGGAGAGCTCCTATAATTCACCCCTCCACTTT CASRRESSYNSPLHF . TRBJ1-6 15 TRBV6-5 once
TGCGCCAGCAGCTTGGCCGGGTCGGGGTGGCAGTCAGATACGCAGTATTTT CASSLAGSGWQSDTQYF . TRBJ2-3 17 TRBV5-1 .
TGCGCCAGCAGCCAAGTTGACTCCTCTGAGGGTAGAGATACGCAGTATTTT CASSQVDSSEGRDTQYF . TRBJ2-3 17 TRBV4-1 .
TGTGCCAGCTCCGGGACTACGTACAATGAGCAGTTCTTC CASSGTTYNEQFF TRBD2 TRBJ2-1 13 TRBV2 .
TGTGCCAGCAGCTTAAGCGGGCCCCGGGGAGATACGCAGTATTTT CASSLSGPRGDTQYF . TRBJ2-3 15 TRBV7-8 .
TGTGCCAGCAGCAAGACTAGCGGGGTGAATACGCAGTATTTT CASSKTSGVNTQYF TRBD2 TRBJ2-3 14 TRBV7-3 .
TGCGCCAGCAGCCAAGAAGCCAGGATGGGCACTGAAGCTTTCTTT CASSQEARMGTEAFF . TRBJ1-1 15 TRBV4-1 .
TGTGCCAGCAGCGTAGGGTGGGACAGGGGGCGAGAGACCCAGTACTTC CASSVGWDRGRETQYF TRBD1 TRBJ2-5 16 TRBV9 .
TGTGCCAGCAGCTTGGTAACAGGGGGAGGTCGCGAGCAGTACTTC CASSLVTGGGREQYF TRBD1 TRBJ2-7 15 TRBV5-5 .
TGTGCCAGTCAAAAGTGGCCTCCGGGGAGGGGTGAAAAACTGTTTTTT CASQKWPPGRGEKLFF . TRBJ1-4 16 TRBV19 .
TGTGCCAGCAGCCACTACACAGGGGGCGCCTATGGCTACACCTTC CASSHYTGGAYGYTF TRBD1 TRBJ1-2 15 TRBV14 .
TGCAGCGTTGAGGGGATGACTAGCGGGGGCCCAAGGTACAATGAGCAGTTCTTC CSVEGMTSGGPRYNEQFF TRBD2 TRBJ2-1 18 TRBV29-1 once
TGTGCCAGCAGCTTAGCAAACAGGGATATCAACGAGCAGTACTTC CASSLANRDINEQYF . TRBJ2-7 15 TRBV7-9 .
TGTGCTAGTGGTTTTACAGTCTCTGGGGCCAACGTCCTGACTTTC CASGFTVSGANVLTF . TRBJ2-6 15 TRBV12-5 .
TGCGCCAGCAGCTTGGAGCGGGAGGACACTGAAGCTTTCTTT CASSLEREDTEAFF . TRBJ1-1 14 TRBV5-1 .
TGTGCCAGCGCGAGGGGGTACACTGAAGCTTTCTTT CASARGYTEAFF . TRBJ1-1 12 TRBV28 .
TGTGCCAGCAGCCGGGCTGGAGAGACCCAGTACTTC CASSRAGETQYF . TRBJ2-5 12 TRBV7-8 .
TGCAGTGCTAGTAGCCGGAACTATGGCTACACCTTC CSASSRNYGYTF . TRBJ1-2 12 TRBV20-1 .
TGTGCCAGCAGTGATAGACAGGGAATGTTTAGCGAGCAGTACTTC CASSDRQGMFSEQYF TRBD1 TRBJ2-7 15 TRBV6-1 .
TGTGCCAGCAATAATGCAGGGTTCATGGATGAGCAGTTCTTC CASNNAGFMDEQFF . TRBJ2-1 14 TRBV6-5 .
TGTGCCAGCAGTGAACGCGGGGGCCCCACTGAAGCTTTCTTT CASSERGGPTEAFF . TRBJ1-1 14 TRBV2 .
TGTGCCAGCAGTCTGACACCCTCCTACAATGAGCAGTTCTTC CASSLTPSYNEQFF . TRBJ2-1 14 TRBV11-2 .
TGTGCCAGCAGTGCGGGAGGGGTGGGGTATGGCTACACCTTC CASSAGGVGYGYTF . TRBJ1-2 14 TRBV2 .
TGTGCCAGCAGCTTAACAGGGTACAATCAGCCCCAGCATTTT CASSLTGYNQPQHF . TRBJ1-5 14 TRBV5-6 once
TGCGCCAGCAGCCGCCGATCAGGGTTAGATCCCTACAATGAGCAGTTCTTC CASSRRSGLDPYNEQFF . TRBJ2-1 17 TRBV4-1 .
TGCGCCAGCAGCCCACTCGCTGTCTCTGGAAACACCATATATTTT CASSPLAVSGNTIYF . TRBJ1-3 15 TRBV5-1 .